One sample yielded the 5 T cell receptor beta chains listed below, sequenced in a study of T cells in Graves' hyperthyroidism and ophthalmopathy. Amplification yielded TCR beta CDR3 regions, with RNA transcripts as the source. Initially, a first-round RT-PCR of the TCR CDR3 employed the HTBI primer set. TCRdb reprocessed the multiplex PCR reads with MiXCR, giving one entry per CDR3 protein. Here the sample spans fewer than 350,000 distinct CDR3 sequences, roughly 15% being singletons. Specimen: blood. These receptors all come from a woman aged 45-59 years with Graves' hyperthyroidism that later progressed to Graves' ophthalmopathy.

This clonotype was counted many times. CDR3 bases: TGCGCCAGCAGGGGTCTAACGGGAGACCCCTACGAGCAGTACTTC. It encodes CASRGLTGDPYEQYF. The chain has TRBV5-1 and TRBJ2-7; possible D gene TRBD2, 6 bases. The CDR3 is 15 amino acids. Germline-derived CDR1 and CDR2 are SGHRS and YFSETQ. V was shortened by 5 bases and J by 2 bases, with 17 bases between the two germline ends.

Comments on this clonotype: A much larger clone lies one base from this, so it may be a read error. The chain uses TRBV30 and TRBJ2-5; TRBD2 matches at 8 bases. Trimming at V came to 8 bases and at J to 4 bases, leaving 12 bases not matched to a gene. There are 14 residues in the CDR3. Germline V lookup: CDR1 GTSNPN, CDR2 SVGIG (reference sequence). The CDR3 bases are TGTGCCCTCATTTCCGGGGCGGGGGGAGAGACCCAGTACTTC. Protein: CALISGAGGETQYF.

At least ten counts were recorded for this clonotype. The CDR3 loop is CASSPQGDYGYTF. The CDR3 DNA follows: TGCGCCAGCAGCCCGCAGGGAGACTATGGCTACACCTTC. The gene calls are TRBV5-1 and TRBJ1-2; the D gene is possibly TRBD1 (5 bases). V lost 4 bases and J 3 bases, leaving 10 bases between the germline ends. From germline, CDR1 is SGHRS and CDR2 YFSETQ. The CDR3 runs to 13 residues.

Ten or more counts support this clonotype. The V call is TRBV12-3 or TRBV12-4, the J call TRBJ1-5, with TRBD1 identical over 7 bases. The CDR3 is 13 residues long. Unmatched junction bases numbered 2, after V lost 7 bases and J lost 2 bases. The DNA for the CDR3 is TGTGCCAGCAATACAGGGGGCAATCAGCCCCAGCATTTT. As protein: CASNTGGNQPQHF.

This clonotype has only a few counts. V gene TRBV14 combines with J gene TRBJ1-3; D perhaps matches TRBD1 (6 bases). This CDR3 region has 14 residues. V lost 6 bases and J lost 0, with 9 bases in between. Germline V CDR1 and CDR2: SGHDN, FVKESK. The CDR3 reads CASSTGLSGNTIYF. The CDR3 nucleotides are TGTGCCAGCAGTACAGGGCTCTCTGGAAACACCATATATTTT.